These T cell receptor beta chains were read from a single sample in a study of T cell responses to AZD1222 COVID-19 vaccine. Only in-frame clones appear in the TCRdb table, and some are missing; sequencing was by immunoSEQ multiplex PCR. In the table there are fewer than 120,000 clones, 94% of which are singletons. Sequenced here: peripheral blood, sampled 28 days after the second AZD1222 dose. Receptors originate from an adult who received the AZD1222 COVID-19 vaccine. Each CDR3 is given with its conserved first and last residue. Fields, in order: J gene, clone size, D gene, V gene, CDR3 protein, CDR3 DNA. The D gene is left open where the match is weak. Some rows mark clone size as missing; the rest say once, few, many or name a class of expanded clone.

J: TRBJ1-3; size: NA; D: NA; V: TRBV28; CDR3: CASSDGHPGNTIYF; DNA: TGTGCCAGCAGCGATGGACATCCTGGAAACACCATATATTTT
J: TRBJ2-2; size: NA; D: NA; V: TRBV27; CDR3: CASSRDPPPGELFF; DNA: TGTGCCAGTTCCCGGGATCCGCCCCCCGGGGAGCTGTTTTTT
J: TRBJ1-1; size: NA; D: NA; V: TRBV9; CDR3: CASSVVRGANTEAFF; DNA: TGTGCCAGCAGCGTAGTCCGGGGAGCGAACACTGAAGCTTTCTTT
J: TRBJ1-5; size: NA; D: NA; V: TRBV15; CDR3: CATSKRDIRNRPQHF; DNA: TGTGCCACCAGTAAACGGGACATCCGGAATAGGCCCCAGCATTTT
J: TRBJ1-5; size: NA; D: TRBD1; V: TRBV4-1; CDR3: CASSQHSGGQSNQPQHF; DNA: TGCGCCAGCAGCCAACACTCCGGGGGACAGAGCAATCAGCCCCAGCATTTT
J: TRBJ1-2; size: NA; D: NA; V: TRBV18; CDR3: CASSLDGEYGYTF; DNA: TGTGCCAGCTCACTGGACGGGGAATATGGCTACACCTTC
J: TRBJ1-2; size: NA; D: NA; V: TRBV12-5; CDR3: CASGLVPGGGYTF; DNA: TGTGCTAGTGGTTTGGTACCCGGGGGTGGCTACACCTTC
J: TRBJ1-3; size: NA; D: NA; V: TRBV19; CDR3: CASSPTLFGNTIYF; DNA: TGTGCCAGTAGCCCGACATTATTTGGAAACACCATATATTTT
J: TRBJ2-3; size: once; D: TRBD2; V: TRBV7-9; CDR3: CASELAVSTDTQYF; DNA: TGTGCCAGCGAACTAGCGGTCAGCACAGATACGCAGTATTTT
J: TRBJ2-7; size: NA; D: NA; V: TRBV29-1; CDR3: CSVTLEAPSYEQYF; DNA: TGCAGCGTAACCTTGGAGGCACCTTCCTACGAGCAGTACTTC
J: TRBJ2-7; size: NA; D: NA; V: TRBV5-1; CDR3: CASSRGDRDYEQYF; DNA: TGCGCCAGCAGCCGAGGGGACCGAGACTACGAGCAGTACTTC
J: TRBJ1-2; size: NA; D: TRBD1; V: TRBV19; CDR3: CASSIPPWTGGSGYTF; DNA: TGTGCCAGTAGTATACCTCCCTGGACAGGGGGCTCTGGCTACACCTTC
J: TRBJ1-3; size: few; D: TRBD1; V: TRBV11-2; CDR3: CASSQTTGELGDTIYF; DNA: TGTGCCAGCAGCCAGACTACAGGGGAGCTTGGGGACACCATATATTTT
J: TRBJ1-4; size: NA; D: NA; V: TRBV5-1; CDR3: CASSLNQADEKLFF; DNA: TGCGCCAGCAGCTTGAACCAAGCTGATGAAAAACTGTTTTTT
J: TRBJ1-1; size: once; D: NA; V: TRBV20-1; CDR3: CSASEPREAFF; DNA: TGCAGTGCTAGTGAGCCGAGAGAAGCTTTCTTT
J: TRBJ2-1; size: few; D: NA; V: TRBV7-2; CDR3: CASSLTGGGREQFF; DNA: TGTGCCAGCAGCTTAACAGGTGGGGGTCGCGAGCAGTTCTTC
J: TRBJ2-3; size: NA; D: NA; V: TRBV6-5; CDR3: CATAGYTDTQYF; DNA: TGTGCCACCGCAGGGTACACAGATACGCAGTATTTT
J: TRBJ2-1; size: NA; D: TRBD2; V: TRBV7-2; CDR3: CASSFPGTSGYNEQFF; DNA: TGTGCCAGCAGTTTCCCGGGGACTAGCGGCTACAATGAGCAGTTCTTC
J: TRBJ1-6; size: NA; D: TRBD1; V: TRBV19; CDR3: CASDRGLMGSPLHF; DNA: TGTGCTTCGGACAGGGGTTTAATGGGATCACCCCTCCACTTT
J: TRBJ1-2; size: NA; D: TRBD1; V: TRBV11-3; CDR3: CASTQPRTGGFYGYTF; DNA: TGTGCCAGCACCCAGCCCCGAACAGGGGGCTTCTATGGCTACACCTTC
J: TRBJ1-5; size: NA; D: TRBD1; V: TRBV3-1/TRBV3-2; CDR3: CASSQTGERDQPQHF; DNA: TGTGCCAGCAGCCAAACAGGGGAGAGAGATCAGCCCCAGCATTTT
J: TRBJ1-5; size: NA; D: NA; V: TRBV4-1; CDR3: CASSPSTAGVALSNQPQHF; DNA: TGCGCCAGCAGCCCCTCAACCGCAGGGGTTGCTCTAAGCAATCAGCCCCAGCATTTT